The text below deals with one T cell receptor beta chain. This record belongs to a study of radiotherapy plus CTLA-4 blockade in lung cancer. Background on the study: With over 25% of patients having disease control, objective responses were seen in approximately 17%.

CDR3 size: 15 residues. Losses at the gene ends were 5 bases for V and 7 bases for J; bases not matched to a gene: 10. Germline assignment: CDR1 MDHEN and CDR2 SYDVKM. Some clones are missing from TCRdb's copy, which holds only in-frame ones; the method was immunoSEQ multiplex PCR. The data show some 77,000 clones, with 75% to 90% seen just once and 2% to 2.5% held by the top ten. This clonotype was obtained from a human donor with non-small cell lung cancer who had a partial response to radiotherapy plus ipilimumab. The sequenced sample was peripheral blood, obtained from a patient treated with radiotherapy plus ipilimumab. The chain recombines TRBV28 with TRBJ1-5; 8 nucleotides match TRBD1. The CDR3 reads CASSPFGQGVQPQHF. The CDR3 coding sequence is TGTGCCAGCAGTCCCTTCGGACAGGGTGTGCAGCCCCAGCATTTT.